This T cell receptor beta chain was documented in a study of T cells in localized non-small cell lung cancer. Comment on this clone: The antigen remains undetermined.

Sequenced by immunoSEQ multiplex PCR; TCRdb stores in-frame clones only, minus some. Here the sample spans about 82,000 clones, roughly 80% being singletons. The CDR3 length is 15 residues. The germline CDR1 and CDR2 sequences are MNHNS and SASEGT. V trimming: 5 bases; J trimming: 4 bases; junction bases outside the gene matches: 2. Whole-study findings and limits: Multi-region tumor sequencing was not done, so intratumor heterogeneity could not be excluded. Maximal T cell clonality occurred in uninvolved adjacent lung, with tumor ranking below it.

Sample: PBMCs, taken before any cancer treatment. This chain uses TRBV6-1 with TRBJ1-6; 10 bases agree with TRBD1. The TCR sequence derives from a man aged 40 to 70 with stage II squamous cell lung carcinoma. CDR3 protein: CASSTDRGYNSPLHF. In DNA form, the CDR3 reads TGTGCCAGCAGTACGGACAGGGGGTATAATTCACCCCTCCACTTT.